These 9 T cell receptor beta chains came from one sample sequenced in a study of T cells in Graves' hyperthyroidism and ophthalmopathy (dated by TCRdb to about 2019). The library was built by means of multiplex PCR. TCRdb names Illumina HiSeq 2000 as the instrument used. TCR beta CDR3 regions were amplified from RNA transcripts. The first round of RT-PCR for the TCR CDR3 was performed with the HTBI primer set and the Qiagen OneStep RT-PCR kit. TCRdb reworked the public reads: Q25 trimming with fastp, MiXCR clone assembly, productive beta chains retained. All rows with the same CDR3 protein become a single entry with the most common DNA and genes. Here the sample has 700,000 to 950,000 distinct CDR3 sequences; approximately 40% occur a single time. The top ten hold less than 40% of the sample. Material for sequencing was blood. These receptors were collected from a woman between 35 and 50 years old with Graves' hyperthyroidism.

The sample holds a few counts of this clonotype. The rearrangement uses TRBV6-5 and TRBJ2-5, with a weak D call TRBD1 (5 bases). The V end was cut by 0 bases, the J end by 2 bases, with 7 bases between. Germline CDR1 and CDR2: MNHEY and SVGAGI. The CDR3 consists of 14 residues. CDR3 sequence: CASSYSTAQETQYF. The CDR3 nucleotides read TGTGCCAGCAGTTACTCGACAGCTCAAGAGACCCAGTACTTC.

Concerning this clonotype itself: One junction end does not reproduce the germline sequence, and a read error may be involved. V gene TRBV12-3 or TRBV12-4 combines with J gene TRBJ2-7; D call uncertain. This CDR3 is 12 amino acids long. The CDR3 sequence: CASTRSVYEQYF. Here the CDR3 DNA reads TGTGCGAGCACCAGGAGCGTCTACGAGCAGTACTTC.

The gene calls are TRBV10-3 and TRBJ1-1; 10 bases map to TRBD1. CDR3 size: 19 residues. Unmatched junction bases numbered 16, after V lost 2 bases and J lost 4 bases. The germline CDR1 and CDR2 sequences are ENHRY and SYGVKD. The CDR3 region has the DNA TGTGCCATCAGTGAGAAAGTGGACAGGGGGGCGATCGCAGGCACTGAAGCTTTCTTT. This codes for CAISEKVDRGAIAGTEAFF.

This clonotype was detected many times. The chain couples TRBV15 to TRBJ1-1; D not certain. V was clipped by 0 bases and J by 1 base, with 6 bases between them. The CDR3 runs to 14 residues. Germline lookup yields CDR1 LNHNV and CDR2 YYDKDF (reference sequence). CDR3 sequence: CATSRDPGNTEAFF. DNA for the CDR3: TGTGCCACCAGCAGAGATCCAGGGAACACTGAAGCTTTCTTT.

To note about this clonotype: One base away lies a much larger clone, so this may be a sequencing read error. This chain joins TRBV12-3 or TRBV12-4 and TRBJ1-3; D possibly corresponds to TRBD1 (5 bases). The CDR3 spans 16 residues. Deletions cut 6 bases from V and 8 bases from J, with 23 bases between. The CDR3 bases are TGTGCCAGCAGCCTGAGCAGGACGGGGGATTCGGACACCATATATTTT. This sequence encodes CASSLSRTGDSDTIYF.

The rearrangement joins TRBV6-2 or TRBV6-3 to TRBJ2-7; D uncertain. V was pared by 5 bases and J by 7 bases, with 24 bases between. The CDR3 totals 16 residues. Per the germline V gene, CDR1 is MNHEY and CDR2 is SVGEGT. The DNA of the CDR3 is TGTGCCAGCAGTAAGGACCGGGCTCTAACACCTGGGGAGCAGTACTTC. Translation gives CASSKDRALTPGEQYF.

This clonotype has at least ten counts. This sequence joins TRBV7-2 and TRBJ2-5; D is perhaps TRBD1 (5 bases). Germline V gene lookup returns CDR1 SGHTA and CDR2 FQGNSA. Trimming took off 1 base at V and 7 bases at J, with 13 bases between the two ends. The CDR3 has 14 residues. This CDR3 is CASSLEQAVGTQYF. In DNA form, the CDR3 reads TGTGCCAGCAGCTTAGAACAGGCGGTGGGGACCCAGTACTTC. The variable domain in full, completed from reference TRBV7-2 and TRBJ2-5, reads GAGVSQSPSNKVTEKGKDVELRCDPISGHTALYWYRQSLGQGLEFLIYFQGNSAPDKSGLPSDRFSAERTGGSVSTLTIQRTQQEDSAVYLCASSLEQAVGTQYFGPGTRLLVL.

The V gene is TRBV12-3 or TRBV12-4, the J gene TRBJ2-5, with TRBD2 identical over 11 bases. The CDR3 is 18 residues long. V dropped 6 bases and J dropped 5; count of bases not matched to a gene: 17. CDR3: CASSVRVTSGGYNETQYF. The CDR3 coding sequence is TGTGCCAGCAGCGTGCGCGTCACTAGCGGGGGTTACAATGAGACCCAGTACTTC.

The rearrangement links TRBV20-1 to TRBJ1-5; tentative D call: TRBD1 (6 bases). Germline CDR1 is DFQATT and CDR2 is SNEGSKA (reference sequence). CDR3 length: 17 amino acids. Trimming stripped 0 bases from V and 5 bases from J, with 20 bases between. The CDR3 region has the DNA TGCAGTGCTAGAGATCCGGGGACACAGAGAGGGCATCAGCCCCAGCATTTT. It yields the protein CSARDPGTQRGHQPQHF.